The 14 T cell receptor beta chains below come from one sample, sequenced in a study of blood T cell repertoires in COVID-19. TCRdb's table, derived via immunoSEQ multiplex PCR, lists solely in-frame clones and lacks some. The sample includes roughly 150,000 clones, approximately 91% seen only once; the top ten take approximately 5%. Sequencing was done on a sample of peripheral blood. Receptor source: a young man with COVID-19, enrolled during active disease.

The CDR3 loop reads CASSFGGSSYNEQFF. The CDR3 region has the DNA TGTGCCAGCAGCTTCGGCGGGAGCTCCTACAATGAGCAGTTCTTC. The rearrangement uses TRBV7-2 and TRBJ2-1; 7 nucleotides align to TRBD2. The J segment lost 0 bases and the V segment lost 3 bases, leaving 2 bases of the junction unmatched. This CDR3 is 15 amino acids long. Germline CDR1 and CDR2: SGHTA and FQGNSA.

The CDR3 spells CASSSWGTFTDTQYF. The CDR3 nucleotides are TGTGCCAGCAGCTCCTGGGGGACTTTCACAGATACGCAGTATTTT. V and J are TRBV7-2 and TRBJ2-3; possible D gene TRBD2, 6 bases. V was pared by 4 bases and J by 2 bases, with 13 bases between. CDR1 SGHTA and CDR2 FQGNSA come from the germline V gene. The CDR3 covers 15 residues. Full variable domain (rest looked up from reference TRBV7-2 and TRBJ2-3): GAGVSQSPSNKVTEKGKDVELRCDPISGHTALYWYRQSLGQGLEFLIYFQGNSAPDKSGLPSDRFSAERTGGSVSTLTIQRTQQEDSAVYLCASSSWGTFTDTQYFGPGTRLTVL.

CDR3: CASSRQTSNQPQHF. The CDR3 DNA is TGTGCCAGCAGTAGACAGACCTCCAATCAGCCCCAGCATTTT. The chain has TRBV6-2 or TRBV6-3 and TRBJ1-5; D may be TRBD1 (5 bases). Per the germline V gene, CDR1 is MNHEY and CDR2 is SVGEGT. The CDR3 is made up of 14 amino acids. V was clipped by 5 bases and J by 3 bases, with 11 bases between them.

The chain combines TRBV4-3 with TRBJ2-1, with TRBD1 matching over 8 bases. Germline loops: CDR1 LGHNA, CDR2 YSLEER. With 0 bases clipped from V and 8 bases from J, the junction kept 3 bases outside the gene matches. The CDR3 has 14 residues. The CDR3 coding sequence is TGCGCCAGCAGCCAAGACAGGGGGCCTTATGAGCAGTTCTTC. Its protein product is CASSQDRGPYEQFF.

V usage is TRBV2 and J usage is TRBJ2-3; perhaps TRBD2 as D (6 bases). Trimming shortened V by 4 bases and J by 3 bases, and 11 bases separated the two germline ends. Looked up from germline, CDR1 is SNHLY and CDR2 is FYNNEI. This CDR3 region has 14 residues. For the CDR3, the DNA is TGTGCCAGCAGTGCCTTCGGGAGAACAGATACGCAGTATTTT. Translated, it gives CASSAFGRTDTQYF.

The V and J genes are TRBV2 and TRBJ1-5, with 8 nucleotides matching TRBD1. CDR3 length: 16 residues. The J segment lost 3 bases and the V segment lost 1 base, leaving 5 bases of the junction unmatched. The germline gives CDR1 SNHLY, CDR2 FYNNEI. The CDR3 loop is CASSEGGTGFNQPQHF. Here the CDR3 DNA reads TGTGCCAGCAGTGAAGGCGGGACAGGTTTCAATCAGCCCCAGCATTTT.

In its sample, this clone was seen a few times. This sequence joins TRBV28 and TRBJ1-2; tentatively, D is TRBD1 (5 bases). V shed 4 bases and J shed 7 bases, with 16 bases lying between them. In germline, CDR1 is MDHEN, CDR2 SYDVKM. The CDR3 runs to 14 residues. CDR3 sequence (DNA): TGTGCCAGCAGTTCCCCCAAGAGGGGAGGTGGCTACACCTTC. Translated: CASSSPKRGGGYTF.

The rearrangement links TRBV7-9 to TRBJ1-1; weak D call: TRBD1 (5 bases). From germline, CDR1 is SEHNR and CDR2 FQNEAQ (reference sequence). Trimming took off 4 bases at V and 1 base at J, with 10 bases between the two ends. The CDR3 is 14 residues long. The CDR3 protein is CASSSGRGNTEAFF. CDR3 DNA sequence: TGTGCCAGCAGCTCAGGGCGGGGGAACACTGAAGCTTTCTTT.

The chain is built from TRBV4-1 and TRBJ1-1; D gene unclear. Trimming pared 3 bases from V and 4 bases from J, leaving 12 bases between. CDR1 MGHRA and CDR2 YSYEKL come from the germline V gene. The CDR3 is 14 amino acids. CDR3 nucleotide sequence: TGCGCCAGCAGCCACCTCGGGGTGGGCACTGAAGCTTTCTTT. Translation gives CASSHLGVGTEAFF.

The rearrangement links TRBV28 to TRBJ2-3; possibly TRBD2 for D (6 bases). Germline assignment: CDR1 MDHEN and CDR2 SYDVKM. Deletions cut 1 base from V and 0 bases from J, with 11 bases between. The CDR3 is 16 amino acids. The CDR3 protein is CASSLSGGESTDTQYF. CDR3 DNA: TGTGCCAGCAGTTTATCCGGCGGGGAGAGCACAGATACGCAGTATTTT.

This chain connects TRBV11-2 to TRBJ1-2; the match to TRBD1 covers 7 bases. Trimming at V came to 1 base and at J to 9 bases, leaving 17 bases not matched to a gene. The CDR3 is made up of 17 amino acids. Germline assignment: CDR1 SGHAT and CDR2 FQNNGV. This CDR3 is CASSLGPQGVWFLSYTF. In DNA, the CDR3 is TGTGCCAGCAGCTTAGGGCCGCAGGGGGTTTGGTTTCTGAGCTACACCTTC.

The chain joins TRBV18 to TRBJ1-5; 12 bases map to TRBD1. The CDR3 sequence is 15 residues long. The germline CDR1 and CDR2 sequences are KGHSH and LQKENI. J gave up 6 bases and V 5 bases, and 5 bases lay outside the gene matches. CDR3 nucleotides: TGTGCCAGCTCAACGGGACAGGGGGCGAGTCAGCCCCAGCATTTT. It encodes CASSTGQGASQPQHF.

The chain employs TRBV11-2 and TRBJ1-1, with D unclear. This CDR3 contains 12 residues. Looked up from germline, CDR1 is SGHAT and CDR2 is FQNNGV. The V end was cut by 7 bases, the J end by 3 bases, with 9 bases between. The CDR3 DNA sequence: TGTGCCAGCACCTATCGGGACACTGAAGCTTTCTTT. It specifies CASTYRDTEAFF. The whole variable domain, remainder taken from reference TRBV11-2 and TRBJ1-1, is EAGVAQSPRYKIIEKRQSVAFWCNPISGHATLYWYQQILGQGPKLLIQFQNNGVVDDSQLPKDRFSAERLKGVDSTLKIQPAKLEDSAVYLCASTYRDTEAFFGQGTRLTVV.

This clone was observed once. This chain joins TRBV7-8 and TRBJ2-6; weak D call: TRBD2 (6 bases). CDR3 length: 20 amino acids. V was cut by 1 base and J by 0 bases, with 19 bases left in between. Per germline, CDR1 SGHVS and CDR2 FQNEAQ. CDR3 sequence: CASSLGSGDLLSSGANVLTF. The CDR3 DNA sequence: TGTGCCAGCAGCTTAGGTTCGGGGGACCTGTTGAGCTCTGGGGCCAACGTCCTGACTTTC.